What follows is one T cell receptor beta chain and its context. The sample is drawn from a study of Ad26.COV2.S vaccination and SARS-CoV-2 variants. Produced via immunoSEQ multiplex PCR; TCRdb's table is partial and in-frame only. Here the sample spans 350,000 to 400,000 clones, roughly nine tenths being singletons. V shed 3 bases, J shed 3 bases, and the junction held 13 bases outside the gene matches. In germline, CDR1 is MGHRA, CDR2 YSYEKL. CDR3 size: 18 residues. Treatment in this sample: around 19 received Ad26.COV2.S at low or high dose, single or two shots; several received placebo; per-sample allocation not given. Repertoires come from day 63 after the first vaccine or placebo injection.

The chain links TRBV4-1 to TRBJ1-4; TRBD1 matches at 7 bases. The receptor's source is a person between 18 and 59 years old who received the Ad26.COV2.S COVID-19 vaccine or a placebo. The source material was peripheral blood, sampled in a trial of Ad26.COV2.S vaccine versus placebo. For the CDR3, the DNA is TGCGCCAGCAGCCACCCTAAAGAGGAGGGGGCGGCTAATGAAAAACTGTTTTTT. As protein: CASSHPKEEGAANEKLFF.